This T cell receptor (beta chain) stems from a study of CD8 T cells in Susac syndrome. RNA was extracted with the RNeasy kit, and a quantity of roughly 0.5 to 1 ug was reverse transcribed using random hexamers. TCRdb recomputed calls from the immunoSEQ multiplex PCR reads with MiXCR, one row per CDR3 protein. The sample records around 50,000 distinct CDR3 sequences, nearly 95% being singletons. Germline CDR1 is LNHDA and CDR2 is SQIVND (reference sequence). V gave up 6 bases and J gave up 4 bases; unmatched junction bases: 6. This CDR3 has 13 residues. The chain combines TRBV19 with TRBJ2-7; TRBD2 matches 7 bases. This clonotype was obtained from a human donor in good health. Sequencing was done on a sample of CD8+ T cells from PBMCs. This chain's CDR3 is CASSPTSSYEQYF. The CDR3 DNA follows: TGTGCCAGTAGCCCGACTAGCAGTTACGAGCAGTACTTC.